The clone carrying this TCR beta chain occurred once. Its specificity is unknown. V gave up 0 bases and J gave up 2 bases, with 19 bases separating them. CDR1 is LGHNA, CDR2 YNFKEQ, per germline. The CDR3 is made up of 18 amino acids. Measured with immunoSEQ multiplex PCR; TCRdb has only the in-frame clones, and not every one. The sample includes some 81,000 clones, about 86% of them seen just once. These data originate in a study of T cell responses to AZD1222 COVID-19 vaccine. Whole-study findings and limits: Vaccine-related CD4 TCRs covered spike, predominating at 160-218 and 743-854. Possibly, clonal diversity was underestimated; donors were largely white British and included more females. At study baseline, merely roughly 6 AZD1222 recipients were seropositive.

The V gene is TRBV4-2, the J gene TRBJ2-5; either TRBD1 or TRBD2 may fit D (6 bases each). The sample here was peripheral blood, taken 28 days after the second AZD1222 dose. This receptor was taken from an adult who received the AZD1222 COVID-19 vaccine. The CDR3 reads CASSQDGGAGRKQETQYF. CDR3 sequence (DNA): TGTGCCAGCAGCCAAGACGGGGGCGCGGGGCGGAAACAAGAGACCCAGTACTTC.